Included here is one T cell receptor (beta chain) sequence, with context. Its antigen remains unknown. These data come from a study of CD8+CD57+ T cells in acquired aplastic anemia. Study at large: Average DNA yield from sorted CD4+ and CD8+ cells was approximately 3 ug.

The template for TCR beta VDJ and CDR3 sequence profiling was genomic DNA. TCRdb independently ran MiXCR on the reads; one entry per CDR3 protein. The sample has 75,000 to 80,000 distinct CDR3 sequences; under 80% are singletons. The CDR3 loop spans 13 amino acids. V lost 2 bases and J lost 4, with 9 bases in between. Germline values: CDR1 SGHDT, CDR2 YYEEEE. Study-wide findings and caveats: Patient and control CD8+ Simpson's diversity was not significantly different.

Patients sequenced had flow cytometry evidence of CD8+CD57+ cell expansion. With no exception, the patients had severe acquired aplastic anemia. The chain couples TRBV5-6 to TRBJ1-1; possible D gene TRBD1, 5 bases. Sequenced: sorted CD4+, CD8+, or CD8+CD57+ T cells (not recorded which) from PBMCs. This TCR came from a human donor with aplastic anemia. The chain's CDR3 is CASSLVQGTEAFF. In DNA form, the CDR3 reads TGTGCCAGCAGCTTAGTCCAGGGCACTGAAGCTTTCTTT.